This T cell receptor (beta chain) was retrieved from a study of CXCR3-negative and CXCR3-positive naive CD8 T cells (dated by TCRdb to the late 2010s). Describing the broader study: In total, roughly 140 million TRB reads were obtained, which works out to roughly 1.5 +/- 0.3 million reads per library. Diversity and physicochemical repertoire analyses covered eleven to twelve donors pooled from two independent experiments. The TRBV-TRBJ cluster analysis covered naive subsets from roughly five donors and memory cells from 3 donors. Points the paper makes about the study in general: Repertoire diversity was comparably high in both naive subsets but much lower in memory CD8+ T cells. Similar TRBV-TRBJ usage was shown by naive CXCR3-negative and CXCR3-positive cells from the same donor, whereas distinct patterns were shown by memory cells. Because surface CD5, which is linked to self-reactivity in mice, was comparable between the naive subsets, TCR interaction strength was also inferred from the physicochemical properties of TRB CDR3s. Compared with CXCR3-negative naive cells, CXCR3-positive naive cells had TRB CDR3s with higher hydrophobicity (lower Kidera factor 4), lower energy, and higher strength and volume indices. CXCR3 expression partially decreased after cryopreservation, so most assays used freshly isolated PBMCs.

From its cysteine to its phenylalanine, the CDR3 spans 16 amino acids. The record lacks a DNA sequence. The germline V gene provides CDR1 SGDLS and CDR2 YYNGEE. For every CD8+ T cell subset, 250,000 to 300,000 cells were flow-sorted straight into RLT lysis buffer, and each subset was sorted in triplicate. Naive CD8+ T cells were defined stringently as CD45RO-CCR7+CD27+CD95- to exclude memory contaminants. Standard density gradient centrifugation was used to isolate peripheral blood mononuclear cells from buffy coats. Naive CXCR3-negative and CXCR3-positive CD8+ T cells were flow-sorted on a FACSAria III. Total RNA was extracted from sorted cells using an RNeasy Mini Kit. In the case of this clonotype: This receptor's antigen is unknown.

Sequencing relied on a NextSeq 550. The Human TCR Profiling Kit (MiLaboratory) was used to prepare UMI-labeled 5' RACE TRB cDNA libraries. cDNA synthesis used the entire amount of extracted RNA, and PCR amplification then used the entire amount of cDNA produced. Libraries were prepared in parallel using an identical number of PCR cycles. Concerning the study's data processing: With a minimum of two reads required per UMI, MIGEC and MiXCR pulled out about 50,000 +/- 10,000 unique UMI-labeled TRB cDNA molecules from each library. On average, each library contained approximately 40,000 +/- 10,000 functional in-frame TRB CDR3 nucleotide clonotypes without stop codons. Diversity metrics, including normalized Shannon-Wiener and Chao1, were computed in VDJtools after downsampling to 5000 UMI-labeled TRB molecules per sample. VDJtools computed clonotype-size-weighted physicochemical properties of the central five CDR3 residues: interaction energy, strength, volume and Kidera factor 4. TCRdb reprocessed the reads, reporting each CDR3 protein sequence once and no DNA. The V and J calls come from TCRdb's annotation, not from the publication. The sample table on file contains approximately 26,000 distinct CDR3 sequences. 2.5% to 3% of the sample belongs to the ten largest clones.

The chain links TRBV9 with TRBJ2-7; TCRdb's D call of TRBD1 is untestable without DNA. The specimen was naive CXCR3- CD8+ T cells from blood. This specimen's cell subset or site label, per the study, means: CD45RO-CCR7+CD27+CD95- naive CD8+ T cells lacking CXCR3 (TNR3-). The receptor was isolated from a human donor in good health. Some clones in this sample may be carry-over from other donors' samples. CDR3 loop: CASSAGQSGLINEQYF.